The 7 T cell receptor beta chains given below trace back to one sample, sequenced in a study of vaccination and CD4 T cells after COVID-19 (dated by TCRdb to 2022 to 2024). The method behind the library was PCR. These reads were obtained on an Illumina iSeq 100. DNA from cultured CD4+ T cells was subjected to TCR sequencing with the Oncomine TCR Beta short-read assay at the Johns Hopkins FTIC core. The public reads were reanalyzed by TCRdb: fastp trimming at Q25, MiXCR alignment, in-frame beta chains only. Every entry covers one CDR3 protein and lists the most common genes and DNA from its rows. Across this sample there are some 25,000 distinct CDR3 sequences, with roughly 65% seen only once. Roughly 22% of the sample belongs to the ten largest clones. The intended sense of this specimen's treatment or condition label: approximately nine-day PBMC culture with coronavirus spike peptide pools or control peptides (ViraFEST assay).

What these receptors recognize is not known. Specimen: CD4+ T cells from blood, cultured in vitro, collected after SARS-CoV-2 vaccination. Every receptor here comes from a human donor who received a COVID-19 vaccine.

V gene TRBV7-8 combines with J gene TRBJ1-1; D call uncertain. There are 12 residues in the CDR3. V was pared by 4 bases and J by 7 bases, with 10 bases between. Per the germline V gene, CDR1 is SGHVS and CDR2 is FQNEAQ. The CDR3 protein is CASSSRTHEAFF. The CDR3 DNA reads as TGTGCCAGCAGCTCCAGGACGCATGAAGCTTTCTTT.

The rearrangement uses TRBV20-1 and TRBJ1-6; D not certain. Looked up from germline, CDR1 is DFQATT and CDR2 is SNEGSKA (reference sequence). The CDR3 loop spans 17 amino acids. Trimming left V 6 bases short and J 0 bases short, with 18 bases between. CDR3 DNA sequence: TGCAGTGCGACCGACATAACCGATTCCTCCTATAATTCACCCCTCCACTTT. This gives the protein CSATDITDSSYNSPLHF.

The rearrangement joins TRBV3-1 to TRBJ2-5; 8 nucleotides align to TRBD2. Germline V gene data show CDR1 as LGHDT and CDR2 as YNNKEL (reference sequence). The CDR3 is 17 residues long. Trimming at V came to 4 bases and at J to 0 bases, leaving 10 bases not matched to a gene. The CDR3 region has the DNA TGTGCCAGCAGCCTAAGAACTAGCGGAACATACCAAGAGACCCAGTACTTC. Translation gives CASSLRTSGTYQETQYF.

There are a few counts of this clonotype. The chain recombines TRBV12-3 or TRBV12-4 with TRBJ2-5; the D gene is possibly TRBD1 (6 bases). The CDR3 contains 14 residues. V was pared by 2 bases and J by 5 bases, with 12 bases between. The DNA of the CDR3 is TGTGCCAGCAGTTTAATGTGGGGGCCCGAGACCCAGTACTTC. Translated, it gives CASSLMWGPETQYF.

This clonotype was recorded only once. V usage is TRBV11-3 and J usage is TRBJ2-5; 7 nucleotides match TRBD2. Germline V gives CDR1 SGHNT, CDR2 YENEEA. The CDR3 length is 16 residues. The ends lost 1 base at V and 2 bases at J; junction bases unmatched: 7. CDR3 nucleotide sequence: TGTGCCAGCAGCTTAGGGGTAGCGGGCCTACAAGAGACCCAGTACTTC. Protein product: CASSLGVAGLQETQYF.

The chain combines TRBV19 with TRBJ2-7, with D perhaps matching TRBD1 or TRBD2 (5 bases each). The germline V and J ends were trimmed by 5 bases and 0 bases, with 8 bases remaining between them. This CDR3 spans 13 amino acids. The V gene's germline CDR1 is LNHDA and CDR2 SQIVND (reference sequence). In DNA, the CDR3 is TGTGCCAGTAGTTGGGACCCCTCCTACGAGCAGTACTTC. Translation gives CASSWDPSYEQYF.

The chain combines TRBV7-3 with TRBJ2-3, with a possible D match to TRBD2 (7 bases). Trimming cost V 2 bases and J 4 bases, with 16 bases left between them. This CDR3 has 16 residues. Germline V gene data show CDR1 as SGHTA and CDR2 as FQGTGA. The CDR3 is CASSLGGASGADTQYF. DNA for the CDR3: TGTGCCAGCAGCTTAGGGGGGGCCTCAGGAGCAGATACGCAGTATTTT. Full variable domain (missing parts from reference TRBV7-3 and TRBJ2-3): GAGVSQTPSNKVTEKGKYVELRCDPISGHTALYWYRQSLGQGPEFLIYFQGTGAADDSGLPNDRFFAVRPEGSVSTLKIQRTERGDSAVYLCASSLGGASGADTQYFGPGTRLTVL.